The 12 T cell receptor beta chains below were found in one sample sequenced in a study of shared clonotypes between healthy human individuals. The method was immunoSEQ multiplex PCR; TCRdb's version includes in-frame clones alone and lacks a portion of them. The profile shows more than 2,000,000 clones, roughly nine tenths of them singletons. Sequencing was performed on naive CD4+ T cells sorted from blood. Subset denoted: CD45RA+ positively selected. All receptors come from a man aged 18 to 30 in good health.

The chain links TRBV28 to TRBJ2-7; a possible D gene is TRBD1 (5 bases). Trimming stripped 3 bases from V and 1 base from J, with 13 bases between. The CDR3 consists of 15 residues. Germline CDR1 and CDR2: MDHEN and SYDVKM. The CDR3 DNA is TGTGCCAGCAGTTTGACAGAAGTGAGATCCTACGAGCAGTACTTC. This translates into CASSLTEVRSYEQYF.

The J gene is TRBJ2-5, the V gene TRBV5-1; D possibly corresponds to TRBD1 (6 bases). V lost 3 bases to trimming and J lost 4 bases, with 19 bases between them. Germline values: CDR1 SGHRS, CDR2 YFSETQ. This CDR3 is built from 16 residues. In DNA form, the CDR3 reads TGCGCCAGCAGCTCAGGGGACGCCCCGAGAGGAGAGACCCAGTACTTC. This codes for CASSSGDAPRGETQYF.

The chain is built from TRBV9 and TRBJ2-2; 9 bases map to TRBD2. This CDR3 region has 16 residues. The germline gives CDR1 SGDLS, CDR2 YYNGEE. Trimming removed 4 bases from V and 0 bases from J; junction bases left unmatched: 4. The chain's CDR3 is CASSLGLATNTGELFF. The CDR3 nucleotides read TGTGCCAGCAGCCTTGGACTAGCGACGAACACCGGGGAGCTGTTTTTT.

This clone showed up just once. The chain employs TRBV28 and TRBJ1-1; D call uncertain. The CDR3 is 13 residues long. CDR1 and CDR2 from the germline V gene are MDHEN and SYDVKM. V was shortened by 7 bases and J by 5 bases, with 14 bases between the two germline ends. The CDR3 is CASTPPRATEAFF. CDR3 bases: TGTGCCAGCACCCCCCCCCGTGCGACTGAAGCTTTCTTT.

The chain couples TRBV6-1 to TRBJ2-5; TRBD1 matches 7 bases. The V segment lost 6 bases and the J segment 1 base; nucleotides outside the gene matches: 5. This CDR3 spans 14 amino acids. Germline CDR1 MNHNS, CDR2 SASEGT. The CDR3 loop reads CASSPWDSQETQYF. The CDR3 DNA sequence: TGTGCCAGCAGCCCCTGGGACAGCCAAGAGACCCAGTACTTC.

Note on this clone: The same CDR3 also results from other DNA sequences found in this sample. V is TRBV29-1 and J is TRBJ2-7, with D unclear. CDR1 and CDR2 from the germline V gene are SQVTM and ANQGSEA. Trimming removed 4 bases at V and 4 bases at J, with 8 bases between. CDR3 length: 11 residues. The CDR3 nucleotides are TGCAGCGTTGGCCTTGCGTACGAGCAGTACTTC. Protein sequence: CSVGLAYEQYF.

The rearrangement joins TRBV5-1 to TRBJ2-2; perhaps TRBD1 as D (5 bases). CDR1 and CDR2 (germline): SGHRS, YFSETQ. The V end was cut by 4 bases, the J end by 2 bases, with 12 bases between. The CDR3 is 15 amino acids. CDR3 residues: CASSSGAGNTGELFF. In DNA form, the CDR3 reads TGCGCCAGCAGCAGTGGGGCAGGTAACACCGGGGAGCTGTTTTTT.

Comments on this clone: Other DNA sequences in this sample translate to the same CDR3. The rearrangement links TRBV5-4 to TRBJ1-6, with D uncertain. The CDR3 is 14 amino acids. The V end was cut by 0 bases, the J end by 7 bases, with 8 bases between. CDR1 SGHNT and CDR2 YYREEE come from the germline V gene (reference sequence). CDR3: CASSLGPGNSPLHF. The CDR3 DNA reads as TGTGCCAGCAGCTTGGGGCCCGGCAATTCACCCCTCCACTTT.

The CDR3 nucleotides are TGTGCCAGCGGGGGCGGGAGGGCCCATGAGCAGTTCTTC. Its protein product is CASGGGRAHEQFF. The chain recombines TRBV2 with TRBJ2-1, with TRBD2 identical over 9 bases. V lost 8 bases to trimming and J lost 8 bases; unmatched junction nucleotides: 7. The CDR3 is 13 amino acids. Germline values: CDR1 SNHLY, CDR2 FYNNEI.

The CDR3: CASSYYGYTF. The CDR3 nucleotides are TGTGCCAGCAGCTACTATGGCTACACCTTC. The chain employs TRBV6-1 and TRBJ1-2; unclear D gene. V was pared by 6 bases and J by 3 bases, with 2 bases between. This CDR3 region has 10 residues. From germline, CDR1 is MNHNS and CDR2 SASEGT.

With respect to this clone: The sample contains more than one DNA sequence encoding this CDR3. The rearrangement uses TRBV7-9 and TRBJ2-7, with 8 positions matching TRBD2. CDR3 length: 17 residues. The V segment lost 5 bases and the J segment 0 bases; nucleotides outside the gene matches: 12. Germline lookup yields CDR1 SEHNR and CDR2 FQNEAQ (reference sequence). The CDR3 DNA reads TGTGCCAGCAGCCTAGGGGGAACGGGAGGGTTCTCCTACGAGCAGTACTTC. This sequence encodes CASSLGGTGGFSYEQYF.

V usage is TRBV19 and J usage is TRBJ2-3, with unresolved D. V was clipped by 3 bases and J by 0 bases, with 7 bases between them. Looked up from germline, CDR1 is LNHDA and CDR2 is SQIVND (reference sequence). The CDR3 is made up of 14 amino acids. CDR3 DNA sequence: TGTGCCAGTAGTATGGGGATTAGCACAGATACGCAGTATTTT. Its protein is CASSMGISTDTQYF.